Listed below are T cell receptor beta chains from one sample, sequenced in a study of T cell responses to AZD1222 COVID-19 vaccine. The assay was immunoSEQ multiplex PCR, and TCRdb's table has in-frame clones only and misses some. The table includes fewer than 35,000 clones, 91% detected once. The starting material was peripheral blood, obtained on day 0 of AZD1222 vaccination. The source is an adult in good health. The CDR3 runs from the conserved cysteine through the conserved F or W. The D gene is left open where the match is weak. Size values are once, few and many counts, or a class for expanded clones, and some rows have none.

D gene	V gene	clone size	J gene	CDR3 DNA	CDR3 protein
-	TRBV7-9	-	TRBJ1-1	TGTGCCAGCAGCCCCCCGTCAAACACTGAAGCTTTCTTT	CASSPPSNTEAFF
-	TRBV18	-	TRBJ2-7	TGTGCCAGCTCACCGCGCTACGAGCAGTACTTC	CASSPRYEQYF
TRBD2	TRBV27	-	TRBJ2-5	TGTGCCAGCCGGCGGGGGTTTCTGGAACAAGAGACCCAGTACTTC	CASRRGFLEQETQYF
TRBD1	TRBV28	-	TRBJ1-3	TGTGCCAGCAGTTACCAACAGGGGGCGACTGGAAACACCATATATTTT	CASSYQQGATGNTIYF
-	TRBV30	-	TRBJ2-5	TGTGCCTGGAGTGTCGCCTACGGGACCCAGTACTTC	CAWSVAYGTQYF
-	TRBV5-4	-	TRBJ2-1	TGTGCCAGCAGCAAGGCGGCAGGGACCAGCTACAATGAGCAGTTCTTC	CASSKAAGTSYNEQFF
-	TRBV3-1/TRBV3-2	-	TRBJ1-1	TGTGCCAGCAGCCGGAAAGTGAACACTGAAGCTTTCTTT	CASSRKVNTEAFF
-	TRBV21-1	-	TRBJ2-5	TGTGCCAGCAGCAAAGGCGGGGTCCAAGAGACCCAGTACTTC	CASSKGGVQETQYF
-	TRBV2	-	TRBJ2-7	TGTGCCAGCAGCCCAGGAGGGACCTTCTACGAGCAGTACTTC	CASSPGGTFYEQYF
-	TRBV19	-	TRBJ1-2	TGTGCCAGTAGTATCCGTGTTTTTGCGGATTATGGCTACACCTTC	CASSIRVFADYGYTF
TRBD1	TRBV5-1	-	TRBJ1-6	TGCGCCAGCAGCCCGGCGGACAGGGGTAATTCACCCCTCCACTTT	CASSPADRGNSPLHF
-	TRBV19	-	TRBJ1-5	TGTGCCAGTACCAACCGGTGGGGACCCAATCAGCCCCAGCATTTT	CASTNRWGPNQPQHF
-	TRBV9	once	TRBJ2-3	TGTGCCACCACGTCGGGACGGAGCTTTAGCACAGATACGCAGTATTTT	CATTSGRSFSTDTQYF
-	TRBV6-5	-	TRBJ2-6	TGTGCCAGCAGCCGGGGGGCCAAGGCCAACGTCCTGACTTTC	CASSRGAKANVLTF
TRBD1	TRBV10-3	-	TRBJ1-3	TGTGCCATCAGTGAGTCTGGGACAGGGGATACTGGAAACACCATATATTTT	CAISESGTGDTGNTIYF
TRBD1	TRBV11-2	-	TRBJ1-6	TGTGCCAGCAGCCTGGGACAGCAGTATTCACCCCTCCACTTT	CASSLGQQYSPLHF
TRBD2	TRBV2	-	TRBJ2-3	TGTGCCAGCAGTGGGGGACTAGCTGTCCCCACAGATACGCAGTATTTT	CASSGGLAVPTDTQYF
-	TRBV5-8	-	TRBJ1-4	TGTGCCAGCAGCTTGCCGGGGGGGGTTAATGAAAAACTGTTTTTT	CASSLPGGVNEKLFF
-	TRBV5-4	-	TRBJ1-2	TGTGCCAGCAGCTTGGACAGGGCGTCCTATGGCTACACCTTC	CASSLDRASYGYTF
TRBD1	TRBV7-8	-	TRBJ1-2	TGTGCCAGCAGCGTAACGGGACAGGGGAAGGCGGGTGGCTACACCTTC	CASSVTGQGKAGGYTF
-	TRBV14	-	TRBJ1-1	TGTGCCAGCAGCCAAGTGAAGGGACCTCCGAACACTGAAGCTTTCTTT	CASSQVKGPPNTEAFF
-	TRBV3-1/TRBV3-2	once	TRBJ2-7	TGTGCCAGCAGCCAAGTTGCGGGACACCGCTCCTACGAGCAGTACTTC	CASSQVAGHRSYEQYF
-	TRBV6-5	-	TRBJ1-2	TGTGCCAGCGAAAAAAGGGACTATGGCTACACCTTC	CASEKRDYGYTF
TRBD2	TRBV7-2	-	TRBJ2-1	TGTGCCAGCAGCTCGACCGGGACTAGCATTGAGCAGTTCTTC	CASSSTGTSIEQFF
-	TRBV7-9	-	TRBJ2-1	TGTGCCAGCGGACGGCTGGCCTACAATGAGCAGTTCTTC	CASGRLAYNEQFF
-	TRBV11-2	-	TRBJ1-5	TGTGCCAGCAGCTTAGAACAGAATCAGCCCCAGCATTTT	CASSLEQNQPQHF
-	TRBV7-9	-	TRBJ2-7	TGTGCCAGCAGCTTAGTAACGGGCCAGACCTACGAGCAGTACTTC	CASSLVTGQTYEQYF
-	TRBV18	once	TRBJ2-2	TGTGCCAGCTCACCGGCCAGCGCCGGGGAGCTGTTTTTT	CASSPASAGELFF
-	TRBV6-2/TRBV6-3	-	TRBJ1-1	TGTGCCAGCAGCACGACCAGTGGTAGCACTGAAGCTTTCTTT	CASSTTSGSTEAFF
-	TRBV5-1	-	TRBJ1-1	TGCGCCAGCAGCCAGGGGCCAAACACTGAAGCTTTCTTT	CASSQGPNTEAFF
-	TRBV12-3/TRBV12-4	-	TRBJ1-6	TGTGCCAGCAAGGCAGCCTCAAAGTCGGCCCTCCACTTT	CASKAASKSALHF
TRBD1	TRBV30	once	TRBJ1-2	TGTGCCTGGAGTCCGGACAGGGCGTTAAACTTC	CAWSPDRALNF
-	TRBV18	-	TRBJ1-5	TGTGCCAGCTCACTAGGACAGATTAGCAATCAGCCCCAGCATTTT	CASSLGQISNQPQHF
-	TRBV5-1	-	TRBJ2-2	TGCGCCAGCAGCTTGGCCAGCATCACCGGGGAGCTGTTTTTT	CASSLASITGELFF
-	TRBV11-2	-	TRBJ1-1	TGTGCCAGCAGCCCGTGGGACGGGGTGAACACTGAAGCTTTCTTT	CASSPWDGVNTEAFF
TRBD1	TRBV4-1	-	TRBJ1-2	TGCGCCAGCAGCCGAGAGGACAGGGCTAACTATGGCTACACCTTC	CASSREDRANYGYTF
TRBD2	TRBV19	-	TRBJ2-3	TGTGCCAGTAGCGGGGGGGACACAGATACGCAGTATTTT	CASSGGDTDTQYF
-	TRBV6-5	-	TRBJ1-6	TGTGCCAGCAGTAGACCTAGTTCACCCCTCCACTTT	CASSRPSSPLHF
-	TRBV29-1	few	TRBJ1-1	TGCAGCGGCCAAATGATCGGTGAAGCTTTCTTT	CSGQMIGEAFF
TRBD1	TRBV9	-	TRBJ1-1	TGTGCCAGCAGCGTAGAAGGGACAGCCGCAGGGGCTTTCTTT	CASSVEGTAAGAFF
TRBD1	TRBV2	once	TRBJ2-5	TGTGCCAGCAGTGAAGGCGGACAGGGGAGGGAGACCCAGTACTTC	CASSEGGQGRETQYF
-	TRBV5-8	-	TRBJ1-4	TGTGCCAGCAGCCGTCCCGCGGGGGGGTCCAATGAAAAACTGTTTTTT	CASSRPAGGSNEKLFF
TRBD1	TRBV6-5	-	TRBJ1-2	TGTGCCAGCAGCTCCCCCCGGGACAGCTATGGCTACACCTTC	CASSSPRDSYGYTF
-	TRBV19	-	TRBJ1-4	TGTGCCAGTAGTATTCAGGGGTCAACTAATGAAAAACTGTTTTTT	CASSIQGSTNEKLFF
TRBD1	TRBV9	-	TRBJ1-3	TGTGCCAGCAGCTTCCCCCTGACAGGGGCTGGAAACACCATATATTTT	CASSFPLTGAGNTIYF
-	TRBV10-1	-	TRBJ1-3	TGCGCCAGCAGTGAATATGGGCCTGGAAACACCATATATTTT	CASSEYGPGNTIYF
TRBD2	TRBV2	-	TRBJ2-1	TGTGCCAGCAGTGAACGGGGTAGCGGGGGCTCGGGGTTCTTC	CASSERGSGGSGFF
TRBD2	TRBV4-1	-	TRBJ2-1	TGCGCCAGCAGCCAAGCTAGCGGGGGTACCTACAATGAGCAGTTCTTC	CASSQASGGTYNEQFF
-	TRBV10-3	-	TRBJ1-6	TGTGCCATCAGTGAATGGGGGGGAGGCTCACCCCTCCACTTT	CAISEWGGGSPLHF
-	TRBV6-6	-	TRBJ1-2	TGTGCCAGCAAACAGGGACTCCACTCTAACTATGGCTACACCTTC	CASKQGLHSNYGYTF
TRBD1	TRBV7-9	-	TRBJ1-6	TGTGCCAGCAGACCAGCCGGGACAGGGGGCTCACCCCTCCACTTT	CASRPAGTGGSPLHF